This T cell receptor beta chain was observed in a study of T cell responses to AZD1222 COVID-19 vaccine (dated by TCRdb to the early 2020s). Context from the whole study: AZD1222 recipients given second doses at about 4 weeks or at about 12 weeks were pooled, since spike-specific TCR depth and breadth were not found to differ between the two schedules. A total of roughly 240 trial participants underwent TCR sequencing, of whom some 210 received two doses of AZD1222 and about 25 received two doses of the MenACWY control vaccine. Trial participants were enrolled by age into subgroups of 18-55, 56-69 and 70-plus years, and around 150, 28 and 57 TCR-sequenced participants, respectively, were included in these subgroups.

The time point tag for this specimen amounts to: baseline before first vaccination. Samples from vaccinated people were obtained from the UK trials COV001 and COV002, which included a single-blind randomized controlled phase 2/3 trial of AZD1222 (ChAdOx1 nCoV-19) in healthy adults. Trial participant PBMC samples were collected at day 0 and day 28 after the second dose for TCRbeta chain sequencing. Note on this clone: What this receptor recognizes is not known. There are no base qualities to consult, and no much larger clone falls within one base.

Based on the germline V gene, the CDR1 and CDR2 sequences are SNHLY and FYNNEI. From the cysteine up to the phenylalanine, the CDR3 has a length of 15 residues. Solely the CDR3 DNA is kept, with 45 bases framed from the first base. V is reduced by 9 bases and J by 1 base, leaving a spacing of 17 bases between them. Summary of the overall study and its limitations: Because no day 14 peak-response samples were available, the repertoires could be characterized only after the peak T cell response. Participants were mostly white British, with more females than males. The authors suggested clonal diversity may have been underestimated. Reportedly, almost half of the unique spike-specific TCRs recognized epitopes lying outside the regions that are mutated in the B.1.351 and B.1.1.7 variants. Conclusions about previously exposed vaccinees were limited because only a handful of AZD1222 recipients were SARS-CoV-2 seropositive at baseline. The whole spike protein was spanned by vaccine-associated CD4 TCRs, and dominant responses were seen in regions 160-218 and 743-854. In the small 56-69-year group, the increase in depth fell short of significance, most likely because of low power. A significant rise in spike-specific TCR breadth and depth was observed after two AZD1222 doses relative to day 0 and relative to MenACWY recipients.

The CDR3 regions of human TCRbeta chains were analyzed by immunosequencing. From the authors' description of their analysis: TCRs in the repertoires were compared against a reference library of SARS-CoV-2-specific TCRs that had been generated with the MIRA antigen-specificity platform. Breadth was defined as the fraction of unique TCRs that were SARS-CoV-2-associated, and depth was defined as the fraction of total T cells that were SARS-CoV-2-associated. Using the MIRA data, each spike-specific TCR was mapped to the spike region that the TCR reacts to and placed in a CD4 or CD8 class. Log10-transformed breadth and depth values were compared by one-way ANOVA with Sidak's multiple comparisons tests. TCRdb took this table from immuneACCESS and kept in-frame rearrangements with V and J called. Such tables lack part of the clones; where checked against another copy, unresolved V genes explain under half of the gap, and the rest is unexplained. V and J calls plus clone size are reproduced from that table; the DNA served to infer D and trimming. In this sample the table shows approximately 160,000 clones, about 90% of which occur a single time. The biggest ten clones account for less than 3% of the sample.

The chain is encoded by TRBV2 joined to TRBJ2-3, with TRBD2 tentatively as D gene (7 bases match). The clonotype comes from an adult in good health. Sample: peripheral blood, taken on day 0 of AZD1222 vaccination. The CDR3 region reads CARSRGGSGTDTQYF. In nucleotide form, the sequence is TGTGCCAGAAGTAGGGGGGGCTCCGGCACAGATACGCAGTATTTT. Here the CDR3 is joined to the reference TRBV2 and TRBJ2-3 genes, and the full variable domain is: EPEVTQTPSHQVTQMGQEVILRCVPISNHLYFYWYRQILGQKVEFLVSFYNNEISEKSEIFDDQFSVERPDGSNFTLKIRSTKLEDSAMYFCARSRGGSGTDTQYFGPGTRLTVL.